Each of the 2 T cell receptor beta chains below was sequenced from the same sample in a study of CD8 T cells in ankylosing spondylitis. General study results and limits: There was a TCR beta motif, made of several highly homologous variants, that appeared characteristic of ankylosing spondylitis blood.

TCRdb re-called the 5' RACE reads through MiXCR, storing one row per CDR3 protein. Of approximately 220,000 distinct CDR3 sequences listed, about 16% are singletons. No antigen has been assigned to these receptors. The sequencing input was blood, either unsorted or a sorted T cell fraction (not recorded which). The receptors here all came from a male donor with ankylosing spondylitis.

The table lists this clonotype with many counts. The chain links TRBV20-1 to TRBJ2-7; 9 bases map to TRBD2. With V trimmed by 4 bases and J by 7 bases, 11 bases remained unmatched. The CDR3 runs to 14 residues. Germline CDR1 and CDR2: DFQATT and SNEGSKA (reference sequence). CDR3 sequence reads: CSATRLAELNEQYF. The CDR3 DNA is TGCAGTGCTACCAGACTAGCGGAGCTGAATGAGCAGTACTTC.

In this sample, this clonotype turned up a few times. The chain is built from TRBV5-5 and TRBJ2-3; D possibly corresponds to TRBD2 (7 bases). Germline V gene lookup returns CDR1 SGHKS and CDR2 YYEKEE (reference sequence). Deletions cut 0 bases from V and 0 bases from J, with 11 bases between. This CDR3 is 16 amino acids long. The CDR3 DNA reads TGTGCCAGCAGCTTGGGGCCGGGGGGCAGCACAGATACGCAGTATTTT. This sequence encodes CASSLGPGGSTDTQYF.